Listed below are T cell receptor beta chains from one sample, sequenced in a study of blood T cell repertoires in COVID-19. Assay: immunoSEQ multiplex PCR; the TCRdb copy retains only in-frame clones and omits some. The sample holds 77,000 or so clones; approximately 85% are singletons and the top ten take approximately 5.5%. Sequenced input: peripheral blood. These receptors all come from an elderly man with acute or convalescent COVID-19. The CDR3 runs from the conserved cysteine through the conserved F or W. The order of the fields is V gene, J gene, D gene, CDR3 protein, CDR3 DNA. D genes are given only for firm matches.

TRBV28	TRBJ2-3	TRBD2	CASGFGGVGTDTQYF	TGTGCCAGCGGCTTCGGGGGGGTTGGCACAGATACGCAGTATTTT
TRBV9	TRBJ2-1	TRBD1	CASSARQGGFDEQFF	TGTGCCAGCAGCGCACGACAGGGTGGTTTCGATGAGCAGTTCTTC
TRBV19	TRBJ2-5	.	CASSMSTDEETQYF	TGTGCCAGTAGTATGTCGACAGACGAAGAGACCCAGTACTTC
TRBV10-3	TRBJ2-2	TRBD1	CAIRAGTGAAGELFF	TGTGCCATCAGGGCCGGGACAGGGGCGGCGGGGGAGCTGTTTTTT
TRBV29-1	TRBJ2-5	.	CSVEDGTSAETQYF	TGCAGCGTTGAAGATGGAACTAGTGCTGAGACCCAGTACTTC
TRBV27	TRBJ2-1	TRBD2	CASYGLAGDNEQFF	TGTGCCAGCTACGGGCTAGCGGGAGACAATGAGCAGTTCTTC
TRBV7-3	TRBJ1-6	.	CASSSDSNSPLHF	TGTGCCAGCAGCTCCGACAGCAATTCACCCCTCCACTTT
TRBV28	TRBJ2-7	.	CASSPQQVGPYLREQYF	TGTGCCAGCAGCCCACAACAGGTTGGCCCTTACCTAAGGGAGCAGTACTTC
TRBV11-2	TRBJ1-5	TRBD1	CASSPDRGSNQPQHF	TGTGCCAGCAGCCCGGACAGGGGCTCCAATCAGCCCCAGCATTTT
TRBV19	TRBJ2-6	TRBD1	CASIGTGGTGANVLTF	TGTGCCAGTATTGGGACAGGGGGTACTGGGGCCAACGTCCTGACTTTC